This TCR beta chain is drawn from a study of T cell responses to AZD1222 COVID-19 vaccine. Points from the study as a whole: Close to half of spike-specific TCRs reportedly recognize unmutated variant regions.

Generated by immunoSEQ multiplex PCR, the TCRdb table keeps only in-frame clones and is missing some. The sample contains 150,000 to 200,000 clones, almost 90% of which appear only once. Trimming at V came to 4 bases and at J to 4 bases, leaving 4 bases not matched to a gene. The CDR3 consists of 13 residues. Germline V gives CDR1 SGHRS, CDR2 YFSETQ. With respect to this clone: Its antigen is not identified.

The material sequenced was peripheral blood, taken on day 0 of AZD1222 vaccination. The V gene is TRBV5-1, the J gene TRBJ1-2; 7 bases are a match to TRBD1. The source is an adult in good health. The CDR3, as DNA: TGCGCCAGCAGCGAGGGGGCAGCCTATGGCTACACCTTC. Residues: CASSEGAAYGYTF.